This T cell receptor (beta chain) was sequenced for a study of blood T cell repertoires in COVID-19 (dated by TCRdb to 2020 to 2021). About the investigation overall: Samples from collaborators originated in the United States, Italy and Spain and spanned both the acute and convalescent phases of COVID-19. The material from the prospective study consisted of cDNA or gDNA derived from T cells, B-cell-depleted T cells, or PBMCs. Deeply sampled blood TCRbeta repertoires from subjects exposed to, actively infected with, or recovered from COVID-19 were included in the dataset. A freely available public database, intended as a resource for researchers studying the immune response to SARS-CoV-2, is where the repertoires were released. Samples came from the ongoing ImmuneRACE study (first 160 participants) plus 1,254 subjects from 6 global collaborators. The sample metadata nearly always contained a de-identified subject ID, COVID-19 status, age in years and sex. Where HLA class I and class II types were available, the types were taken from metadata supplied by the sample provider, not from assay-based typing. General conclusions and limits of the study: The quantity of clinical and demographic metadata differed by source and by participant and was supplied without curation.

Details on this clone: Which antigen it targets is not known. Qualities for individual bases were not recorded, and no much larger clone is one base off.

The CDR3 goes from the cysteine to the phenylalanine over 15 residues. Here the CDR3 DNA is all that survives: 45 bases in frame from base 1. Between the V and J ends, shortened by 3 bases and 3 bases respectively, the junction contains 12 bases. Per the germline V gene (reference sequence), LNHDA is the CDR1 and SQIVND is the CDR2. A second Seattle source provided samples from volunteer blood donors who had recovered from COVID-19. Whole blood was collected in K2EDTA tubes by collaborating institutions according to the institutions' own protocols. For TCRbeta analysis, collaborators shipped samples in one of three forms: frozen whole blood, isolated PBMCs, or DNA extracted from either of those sample types. TCRbeta CDR3 regions were amplified from genomic DNA by means of the immunoSEQ Assay, a bias-controlled multiplex PCR. The source study handled its data this way. Within the assay, amplification of reference gene primers was used to estimate how many nucleated cells each sample contained. To quantify the absolute abundance of each unique TCRbeta CDR3 rearrangement, sequence reads were collapsed and filtered. For each sample, productive Simpson clonality was calculated by taking the square root of Simpson's diversity index across productive rearrangements. In TCRdb, the immuneACCESS table is reduced to in-frame sequences with V and J assigned. These tables do not hold every clone; where another copy was compared, an unresolved V gene accounts for under half, and the others remain unexplained. V and J calls plus clone size are reproduced from that table; the DNA served to infer D and trimming. For this sample the table gives some 260,000 clones, of which 70% to 90% were detected only once. The ten largest account for 2% to 2.5% of the sample.

This receptor was obtained from a middle-aged woman who had recovered from COVID-19. The rearrangement joined TRBV19 to TRBJ1-5, with a weak D call of TRBD1 (6 bases match). Sequenced input: peripheral blood. The bases read TGTGCCAGTAGTATCATACAGGGTTACAATCAGCCCCAGCATTTT. This codes for CASSIIQGYNQPQHF.